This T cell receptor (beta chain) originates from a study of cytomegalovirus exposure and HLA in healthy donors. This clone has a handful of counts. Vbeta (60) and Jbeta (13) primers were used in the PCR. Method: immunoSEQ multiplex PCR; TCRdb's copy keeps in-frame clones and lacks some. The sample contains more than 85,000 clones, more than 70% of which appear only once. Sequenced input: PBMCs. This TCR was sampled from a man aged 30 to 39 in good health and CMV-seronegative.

The CDR3 DNA sequence: TGTGCCAGCAGTGACCGAGACACTGAAGCTTTCTTT. It yields the protein CASSDRDTEAFF. This sequence joins TRBV25-1 and TRBJ1-1; D unresolved. Trimming removed 3 bases from V and 3 bases from J, with 5 bases in between. The CDR3 has 12 amino acids. The V gene's germline CDR1 is MGHDK and CDR2 SYGVNS.